This T cell receptor (beta chain) was captured in a study of cytomegalovirus exposure and HLA in healthy donors. Study overall: Of several hundred genotyped donors, 75% to 90% grouped in the Caucasian-associated ancestry cluster. Findings and limits, study-wide: Cytomegalovirus-associated TCR beta chains were listed, numbering some 170.

This clone was detected once. No antigen is known for it. In the PCR, 60 Vbeta and 13 Jbeta primers were used. Method: immunoSEQ multiplex PCR; TCRdb's copy keeps in-frame clones and lacks some. The sample carries fewer than 200,000 clones, roughly 80% recorded once. Input material: PBMCs. The origin of this receptor is a female donor in good health and CMV-seronegative.

This chain's CDR3 is CATCIGSRDYYGYTF. Here the CDR3 DNA reads TGTGCCACCTGTATAGGGTCCAGGGACTACTATGGCTACACCTTC. This chain uses TRBV28 with TRBJ1-2; D may be TRBD1 (5 bases). This CDR3 is 15 amino acids long. Germline assignment: CDR1 MDHEN and CDR2 SYDVKM. Trimming cost V 10 bases and J 3 bases, with 21 bases left between them.